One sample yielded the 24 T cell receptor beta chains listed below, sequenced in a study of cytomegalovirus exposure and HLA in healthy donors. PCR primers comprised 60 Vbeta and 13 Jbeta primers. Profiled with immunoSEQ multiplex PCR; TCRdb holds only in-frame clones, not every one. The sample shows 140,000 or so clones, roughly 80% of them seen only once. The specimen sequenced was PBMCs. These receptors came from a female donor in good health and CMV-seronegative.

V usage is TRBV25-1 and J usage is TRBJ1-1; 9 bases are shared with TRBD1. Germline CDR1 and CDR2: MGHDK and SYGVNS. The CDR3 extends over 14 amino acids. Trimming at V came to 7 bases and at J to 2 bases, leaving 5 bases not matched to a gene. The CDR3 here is CASKEGQGNTEAFF. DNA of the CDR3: TGTGCCAGCAAGGAGGGACAGGGTAACACTGAAGCTTTCTTT.

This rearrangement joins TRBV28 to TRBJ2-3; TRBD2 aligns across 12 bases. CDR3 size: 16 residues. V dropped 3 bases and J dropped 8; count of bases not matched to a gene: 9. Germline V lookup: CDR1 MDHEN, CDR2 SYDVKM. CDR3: CASSFPLAGGFVTQYF. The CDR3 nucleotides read TGTGCCAGCAGTTTTCCACTAGCGGGAGGTTTTGTTACGCAGTATTTT.

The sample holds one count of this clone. CDR3: CASSPNEGNQPQHF. The DNA of the CDR3 is TGCGCCAGCAGCCCAAACGAGGGAAATCAGCCCCAGCATTTT. J is TRBJ1-5 and V is TRBV4-1; D not resolved. CDR1 is MGHRA, CDR2 YSYEKL, per germline. This CDR3 is built from 14 residues. Trimming took off 4 bases at V and 4 bases at J, with 11 bases between the two ends.

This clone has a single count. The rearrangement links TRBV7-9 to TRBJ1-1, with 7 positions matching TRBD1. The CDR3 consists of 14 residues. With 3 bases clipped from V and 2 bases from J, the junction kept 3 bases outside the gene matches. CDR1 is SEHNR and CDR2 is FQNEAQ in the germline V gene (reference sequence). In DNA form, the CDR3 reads TGTGCCAGCAGCTTTGGACAGGCAAACACTGAAGCTTTCTTT. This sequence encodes CASSFGQANTEAFF.

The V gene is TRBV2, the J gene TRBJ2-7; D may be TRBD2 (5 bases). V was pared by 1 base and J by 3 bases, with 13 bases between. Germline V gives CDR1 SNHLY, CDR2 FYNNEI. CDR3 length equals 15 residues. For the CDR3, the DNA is TGTGCCAGCAGTGAAGGAGCGGATTCAATCTACGAGCAGTACTTC. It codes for CASSEGADSIYEQYF.

CDR3 nucleotide sequence: TGCAGCGCCCGACAGGGTAACATGAACACTGAAGCTTTCTTT. Its translation: CSARQGNMNTEAFF. This sequence joins TRBV29-1 and TRBJ1-1, with 7 bases aligning to TRBD1. This CDR3 has 14 amino acids. Germline V CDR1 and CDR2: SQVTM, ANQGSEA. V lost 7 bases, J lost 0 bases, and 8 bases stayed unmatched.

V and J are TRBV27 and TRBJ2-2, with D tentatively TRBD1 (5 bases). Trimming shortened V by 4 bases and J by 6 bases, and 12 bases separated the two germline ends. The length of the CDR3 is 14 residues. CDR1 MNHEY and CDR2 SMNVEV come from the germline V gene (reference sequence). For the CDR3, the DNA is TGTGCCAGCAGTTGGGGCGCCGCCGCCGGGGAGCTGTTTTTT. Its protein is CASSWGAAAGELFF.

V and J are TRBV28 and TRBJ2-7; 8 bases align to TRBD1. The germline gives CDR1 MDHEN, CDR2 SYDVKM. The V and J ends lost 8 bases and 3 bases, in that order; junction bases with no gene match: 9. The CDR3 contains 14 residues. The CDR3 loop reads CASARGDRRYEQYF. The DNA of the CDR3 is TGTGCCAGCGCCAGAGGGGACAGGCGCTACGAGCAGTACTTC.

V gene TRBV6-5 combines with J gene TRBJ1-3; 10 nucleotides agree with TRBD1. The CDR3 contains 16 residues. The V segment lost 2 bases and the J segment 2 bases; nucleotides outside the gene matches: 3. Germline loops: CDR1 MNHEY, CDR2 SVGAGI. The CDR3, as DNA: TGTGCCAGCAGTTACCGGGACAGGGGCACTGGAAACACCATATATTTT. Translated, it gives CASSYRDRGTGNTIYF.

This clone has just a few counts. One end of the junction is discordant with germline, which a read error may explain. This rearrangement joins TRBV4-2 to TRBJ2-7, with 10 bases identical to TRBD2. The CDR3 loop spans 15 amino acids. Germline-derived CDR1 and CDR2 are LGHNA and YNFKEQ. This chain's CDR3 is CASSQDSQREGGRDF. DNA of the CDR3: TGTGCCAGCAGCCAAGATTCTCAGCGGGAGGGCGGACGGGACTTC.

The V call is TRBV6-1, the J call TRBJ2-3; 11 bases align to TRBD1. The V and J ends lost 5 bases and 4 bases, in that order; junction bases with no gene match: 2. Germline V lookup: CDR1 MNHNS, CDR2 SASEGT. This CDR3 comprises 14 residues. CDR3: CASSMGQGADTQYF. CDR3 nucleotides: TGTGCCAGCAGTATGGGACAGGGGGCAGATACGCAGTATTTT.

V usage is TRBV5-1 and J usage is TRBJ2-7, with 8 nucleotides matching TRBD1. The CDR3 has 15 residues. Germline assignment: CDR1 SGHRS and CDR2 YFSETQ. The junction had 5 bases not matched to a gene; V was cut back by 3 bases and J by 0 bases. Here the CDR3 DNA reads TGCGCCAGCAGCTCAGGGACAGGTAGCTCCTACGAGCAGTACTTC. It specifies CASSSGTGSSYEQYF.

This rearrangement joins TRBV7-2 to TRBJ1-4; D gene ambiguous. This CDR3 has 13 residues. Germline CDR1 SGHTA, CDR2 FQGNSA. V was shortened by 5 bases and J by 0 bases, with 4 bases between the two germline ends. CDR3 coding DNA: TGTGCCAGCAGCCGTTCAACTAATGAAAAACTGTTTTTT. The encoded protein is CASSRSTNEKLFF.

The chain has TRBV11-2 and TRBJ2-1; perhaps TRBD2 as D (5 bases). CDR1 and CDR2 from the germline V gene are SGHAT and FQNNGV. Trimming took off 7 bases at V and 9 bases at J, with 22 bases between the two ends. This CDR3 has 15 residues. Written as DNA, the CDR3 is TGTGCCAGCACCTCCGAGACTATAGCATTCGTTGAGCAGTTCTTC. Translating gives CASTSETIAFVEQFF.

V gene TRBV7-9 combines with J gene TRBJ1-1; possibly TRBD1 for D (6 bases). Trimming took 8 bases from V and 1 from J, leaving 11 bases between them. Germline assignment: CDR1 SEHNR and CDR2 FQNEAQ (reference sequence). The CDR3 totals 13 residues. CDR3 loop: CASGADRNTEAFF. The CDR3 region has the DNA TGTGCCAGCGGGGCGGACAGGAACACTGAAGCTTTCTTT.

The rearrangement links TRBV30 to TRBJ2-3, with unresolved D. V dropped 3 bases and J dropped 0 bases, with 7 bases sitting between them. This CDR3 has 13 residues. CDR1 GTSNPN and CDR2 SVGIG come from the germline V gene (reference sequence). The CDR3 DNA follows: TGTGCCTGGAGGTCCGGGAGCACAGATACGCAGTATTTT. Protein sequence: CAWRSGSTDTQYF.

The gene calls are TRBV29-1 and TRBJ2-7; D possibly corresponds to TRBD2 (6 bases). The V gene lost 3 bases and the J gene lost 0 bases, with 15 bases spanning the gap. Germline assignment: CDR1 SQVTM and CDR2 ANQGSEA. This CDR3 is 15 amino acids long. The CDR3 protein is CSVEGAGKHSYEQYF. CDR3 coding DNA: TGCAGCGTTGAGGGTGCGGGGAAACACTCCTACGAGCAGTACTTC.

The CDR3 region is CASSVSATYEQYF. The DNA of the CDR3 is TGTGCCAGCAGTGTTAGCGCGACCTACGAGCAGTACTTC. The J gene is TRBJ2-7, the V gene TRBV9; tentatively, D is TRBD2 (5 bases). CDR1 SGDLS and CDR2 YYNGEE come from the germline V gene. With 5 bases removed from V and 2 bases from J, the gap between germline ends came to 11 bases. The CDR3 sequence is 13 residues long. Drawing the rest from reference TRBV9 and TRBJ2-7, the complete variable domain is DSGVTQTPKHLITATGQRVTLRCSPRSGDLSVYWYQQSLDQGLQFLIQYYNGEERAKGNILERFSAQQFPDLHSELNLSSLELGDSALYFCASSVSATYEQYFGPGTRLTVT.

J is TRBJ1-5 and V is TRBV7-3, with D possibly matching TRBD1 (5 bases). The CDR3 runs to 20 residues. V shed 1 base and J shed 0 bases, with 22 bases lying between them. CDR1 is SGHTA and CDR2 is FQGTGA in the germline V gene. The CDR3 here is CASSLKSFGGKGNSNQPQHF. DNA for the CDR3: TGTGCCAGCAGCTTAAAATCTTTTGGGGGGAAAGGGAATAGCAATCAGCCCCAGCATTTT.

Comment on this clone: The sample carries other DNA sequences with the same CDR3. This CDR3 reads CASSEARRGGYYEQYF. DNA for the CDR3: TGTGCCAGCAGTGAGGCTCGGAGGGGGGGATACTACGAGCAGTACTTC. The V call is TRBV6-1, the J call TRBJ2-7; possible D gene TRBD2, 7 bases. Trimming removed 3 bases from V and 3 bases from J, with 18 bases in between. Germline CDR1 and CDR2: MNHNS and SASEGT. The CDR3 is 16 amino acids.

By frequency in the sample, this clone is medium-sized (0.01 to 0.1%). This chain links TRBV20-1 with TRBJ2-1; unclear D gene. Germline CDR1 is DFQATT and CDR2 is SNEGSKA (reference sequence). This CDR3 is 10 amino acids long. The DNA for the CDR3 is TGCACCCCACGATTAGATGAGCAGTTCTTC. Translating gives CTPRLDEQFF.

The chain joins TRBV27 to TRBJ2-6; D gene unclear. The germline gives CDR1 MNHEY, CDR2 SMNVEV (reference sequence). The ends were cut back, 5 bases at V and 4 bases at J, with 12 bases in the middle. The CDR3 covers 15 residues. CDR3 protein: CASSQRSAGANVLTF. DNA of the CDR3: TGTGCCAGCAGTCAACGAAGCGCGGGGGCCAACGTCCTGACTTTC.

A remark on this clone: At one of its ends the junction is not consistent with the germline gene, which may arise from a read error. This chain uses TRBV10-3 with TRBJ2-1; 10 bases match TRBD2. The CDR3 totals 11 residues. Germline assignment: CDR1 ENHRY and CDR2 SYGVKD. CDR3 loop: CAISAAGGLLF. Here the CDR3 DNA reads TGTGCCATCAGTGCAGCGGGAGGGCTGCTCTTC.

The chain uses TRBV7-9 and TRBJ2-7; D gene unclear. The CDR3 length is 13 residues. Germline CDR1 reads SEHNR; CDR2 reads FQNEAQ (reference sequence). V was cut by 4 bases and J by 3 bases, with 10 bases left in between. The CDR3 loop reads CASSSPSVYEQYF. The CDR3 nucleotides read TGTGCCAGCAGCTCCCCCTCGGTCTACGAGCAGTACTTC.